The 20 T cell receptor beta chains in this list originate from one sample, sequenced in a study of human T cells and chemical hapten exposure. Time point meaning: pre-sensitization, week 0. Treatment defined: therapeutic diphenylcyclopropenone sensitization with weekly scalp DPC. TCRdb reprocessed the RACE reads with MiXCR, giving one entry per CDR3 protein. The sample yields 350,000 to 450,000 distinct CDR3 sequences, approximately 5.1% seen once. Sequenced here: whole blood, sampled in connection with sensitization to the hapten diphenylcyclopropenone (DPC). The receptors come from a woman in her fifties or sixties with alopecia areata. Some clones in this sample may be carry-over from other donors' samples.

At least ten counts were recorded for this clonotype. The chain combines TRBV4-2 with TRBJ1-5; D may be TRBD1 (5 bases). The CDR3 has 15 residues. The germline gives CDR1 LGHNA, CDR2 YNFKEQ. The V end was cut by 0 bases, the J end by 4 bases, with 10 bases between. This CDR3 reads CASSQDQGDNQPQHF. As DNA, the CDR3 is TGTGCCAGCAGCCAAGATCAAGGGGATAATCAGCCCCAGCATTTT.

CDR3: CASSFWGRGNDEQFF. In DNA, the CDR3 is TGTGCCAGCAGCTTTTGGGGCAGGGGCAACGATGAGCAGTTCTTC. This chain uses TRBV7-9 with TRBJ2-1; tentative D call: TRBD1 (6 bases). The CDR3 totals 15 residues. The V and J ends lost 3 bases and 8 bases respectively, with 17 bases between them. Per germline, CDR1 SEHNR and CDR2 FQNEAQ (reference sequence).

The V call is TRBV20-1, the J call TRBJ1-2; D unresolved. CDR3 length equals 17 residues. The germline gives CDR1 DFQATT, CDR2 SNEGSKA (reference sequence). The V and J ends lost 5 bases and 0 bases respectively, with 22 bases between them. The CDR3 nucleotides are TGCAGTGCTCTATCCGAAATCCAACCTCACCCTAACTATGGCTACACCTTC. This sequence encodes CSALSEIQPHPNYGYTF.

This clonotype has at least ten counts. The chain combines TRBV9 with TRBJ1-1, with D possibly matching TRBD1 (6 bases). Germline-derived CDR1 and CDR2 are SGDLS and YYNGEE. The CDR3 extends over 15 amino acids. Trimming removed 0 bases from V and 1 base from J, with 10 bases in between. The CDR3 sequence is CASSVDGQPNTEAFF. The DNA for the CDR3 is TGTGCCAGCAGCGTAGATGGACAGCCGAACACTGAAGCTTTCTTT.

V is TRBV4-3 and J is TRBJ2-5, with 9 positions matching TRBD2. Germline V lookup: CDR1 LGHNA, CDR2 YSLEER. V dropped 0 bases and J dropped 4; count of bases not matched to a gene: 15. The CDR3 spans 19 residues. CDR3 loop: CASSQDRSPVAGDRETQYF. The CDR3 DNA sequence: TGCGCCAGCAGCCAAGATCGGTCGCCGGTAGCGGGAGACCGAGAGACCCAGTACTTC.

This clonotype was counted only a few times. This chain links TRBV3-1 with TRBJ1-2; TRBD1 matches 7 bases. Germline V gene lookup returns CDR1 LGHDT and CDR2 YNNKEL (reference sequence). The CDR3 extends over 15 amino acids. J gave up 3 bases and V 2 bases, and 6 bases lay outside the gene matches. This CDR3 reads CASSQLDRAHYGYTF. DNA of the CDR3: TGTGCCAGCAGCCAACTTGACAGGGCGCACTATGGCTACACCTTC.

At least ten counts were recorded for this clonotype. The CDR3 spells CASSLDSWGGAPDTQYF. CDR3 DNA: TGTGCCAGCAGCTTAGATAGTTGGGGGGGGGCCCCAGATACGCAGTATTTT. The chain recombines TRBV7-2 with TRBJ2-3; TRBD2 is a possible D gene (7 bases). Per the germline V gene, CDR1 is SGHTA and CDR2 is FQGNSA. The CDR3 is made up of 17 amino acids. The V end lost 1 base, the J end lost 4 bases, and 18 bases lay between the germline ends.

The V and J genes are TRBV28 and TRBJ2-4, with no clear D. V was clipped by 3 bases and J by 1 base, with 10 bases between them. This CDR3 comprises 15 residues. Germline loops: CDR1 MDHEN, CDR2 SYDVKM. As DNA, the CDR3 is TGTGCCAGCAGTTTGATTGTGGGGGCCAAAAACATTCAGTACTTC. Its translation is CASSLIVGAKNIQYF.

Many counts were recorded for this clonotype. The genes are TRBV29-1 and TRBJ1-1, with D hard to call. Germline assignment: CDR1 SQVTM and CDR2 ANQGSEA. This CDR3 contains 10 residues. V was trimmed by 4 bases and J by 3 bases, leaving 3 bases between them. The CDR3 nucleotides read TGCAGCGTTGCGGACACTGAAGCTTTCTTT. This gives the protein CSVADTEAFF. Looking up the rest from reference TRBV29-1 and TRBJ1-1 gives the full variable domain: SAVISQKPSRDICQRGTSLTIQCQVDSQVTMMFWYRQQPGQSLTLIATANQGSEATYESGFVIDKFPISRPNLTFSTLTVSNMSPEDSSIYLCSVADTEAFFGQGTRLTVV.

This clonotype was found many times. This chain joins TRBV5-8 and TRBJ2-7; tentatively, D is TRBD2 (5 bases). Germline V lookup: CDR1 SGHTS, CDR2 YDEGEE. V lost 5 bases and J 0 bases, leaving 9 bases between the germline ends. This CDR3 has 13 residues. The CDR3 sequence is CASRFTSSYEQYF. The DNA of the CDR3 is TGTGCCAGCAGGTTTACTAGCTCCTACGAGCAGTACTTC.

This rearrangement joins TRBV5-1 to TRBJ2-1, with D maybe TRBD2 (5 bases). In germline, CDR1 is SGHRS, CDR2 YFSETQ. Trimming left V 5 bases short and J 8 bases short, with 11 bases between. This CDR3 region has 12 residues. The CDR3 reads CASSRAGDEQFF. CDR3 DNA sequence: TGCGCCAGCAGTCGGGCGGGCGATGAGCAGTTCTTC.

As to this clonotype: Possible read error: a much larger clone is one base away. The chain carries TRBV6-2 or TRBV6-3 and TRBJ1-1; possibly TRBD1 for D (6 bases). The CDR3 contains 17 residues. Deletions cut 11 bases from V and 0 bases from J, with 25 bases between. Germline V CDR1 and CDR2: MNHEY, SVGEGT. This CDR3 reads CAGRLRDTGYMNTEAFF. The CDR3, as DNA: TGTGCCGGTCGCCTCCGGGACACAGGTTACATGAACACTGAAGCTTTCTTT.

Regarding this clonotype: Germline is not matched at one junction end, which may reflect a read error. The rearrangement uses TRBV4-3 and TRBJ1-5; D is perhaps TRBD1 (6 bases). The germline CDR1 and CDR2 sequences are LGHNA and YSLEER. The CDR3 runs to 19 residues. CDR3 DNA: TGCGCCAGCAGTCAAGGAAGGGGGGGGAAAGGTTATAGCAATCAGCCCCAGCATTTT. The encoded protein is CASSQGRGGKGYSNQPQHF.

Note on this clonotype: A much larger clonotype is one base distant, so this may be a read error. This chain joins TRBV28 and TRBJ1-1, with D tentatively TRBD1 (6 bases). Trimming shortened V by 2 bases and J by 6 bases, and 10 bases separated the two germline ends. Germline CDR1 is MDHEN and CDR2 is SYDVKM. The CDR3 runs to 13 residues. CDR3: CASSLLKGAEAFF. The CDR3 DNA follows: TGTGCCAGCAGTTTACTAAAGGGGGCTGAAGCTTTCTTT.

This clonotype occurred a few times. This chain connects TRBV3-1 to TRBJ2-5, with D perhaps matching TRBD1 (5 bases). Trimming took off 0 bases at V and 7 bases at J, with 15 bases between the two ends. This CDR3 has 15 amino acids. Germline CDR1 LGHDT, CDR2 YNNKEL (reference sequence). The CDR3 loop reads CASSQDTSPRGTQYF. The DNA of the CDR3 is TGTGCCAGCAGCCAAGATACGAGCCCTAGGGGGACCCAGTACTTC.

This clonotype turned up a few times. The V call is TRBV6-2 or TRBV6-3, the J call TRBJ2-7; D is undetermined. V was pared by 10 bases and J by 6 bases, with 13 bases between. This CDR3 is 11 amino acids long. The germline V gene encodes CDR1 MNHEY and CDR2 SVGEGT. The CDR3 DNA sequence: TGTGCCAATTCGGACGGAGTCGAGCAGTACTTC. Translation: CANSDGVEQYF.

This clonotype was counted many times. The chain carries TRBV6-5 and TRBJ1-5; the D gene is possibly TRBD1 (5 bases). This CDR3 comprises 15 residues. Deletions cut 2 bases from V and 1 base from J, with 9 bases between. The germline CDR1 and CDR2 sequences are MNHEY and SVGAGI. The CDR3 coding sequence is TGTGCCAGCAGTTACCGGGGCGGGAGCAATCAGCCCCAGCATTTT. Encoded protein: CASSYRGGSNQPQHF.

Regarding this clonotype: One junction end disagrees with the germline gene, perhaps due to a read error. V gene TRBV12-3 or TRBV12-4 combines with J gene TRBJ2-5, with a tentative D call TRBD2 (7 bases). The CDR3 has 12 residues. The CDR3 protein is CASSLAGASMNF. The CDR3 DNA sequence: TGTGCCAGCAGTTTGGCGGGGGCCAGTATGAACTTC.

Ten or more counts support this clonotype. The V call is TRBV20-1, the J call TRBJ2-7; tentative D call: TRBD2 (5 bases). V was trimmed by 4 bases and J by 3 bases, leaving 13 bases between them. The germline V gene encodes CDR1 DFQATT and CDR2 SNEGSKA (reference sequence). The CDR3 length is 13 residues. CDR3 in DNA: TGCAGTGCTAAAGTGGGAGCTAACTACGAGCAGTACTTC. Translation: CSAKVGANYEQYF.

In this sample, this clonotype turned up many times. The V and J genes are TRBV7-2 and TRBJ2-2; 8 bases are a match to TRBD2. From germline, CDR1 is SGHTA and CDR2 FQGNSA. This CDR3 has 15 amino acids. The trim removed 5 bases at V and 5 bases at J, leaving 7 bases unmatched. In DNA, the CDR3 is TGTGCCAGCAGCCCGGGGGGGCAATTTACCGGGGAGCTGTTTTTT. It translates to CASSPGGQFTGELFF.